This TCR beta chain was captured by sequencing in a study of T cell clonality in common variable immunodeficiency (dated by TCRdb to the mid-2010s). This clone was observed at least ten times. Its antigen specificity is not known. The read stops 3 residues short of the end of the CDR3; the missing end is completed from the germline J gene. V is pruned by 0 bases and J by 4 bases, leaving 5 bases of the junction without a gene match. From the germline V gene (reference sequence), CDR1 is DFQATT and CDR2 is SNEGSKA. Counted from cysteine to phenylalanine, this CDR3 has 14 amino acids. Part of the CDR3 DNA is given, 33 bases translated from base 1. Most of the CVID patients and most of the healthy controls were of Caucasian heritage. Heparinized peripheral whole blood samples of roughly 5 to 8 ml were obtained from each donor. TCRbeta CDR3 repertoires were sequenced from genomic DNA of adults with common variable immune deficiency (CVID) and healthy adult controls. The control group was made up of about 22 healthy adult volunteers (roughly ten male and around 12 female) whose ages ranged from about 20 to 66 years, with a mean age of nearly 35. To isolate peripheral blood mononuclear cells, diluted blood was subjected to density centrifugation over Hypaque 1077 or Ficoll-Paque. Genomic DNA was obtained from unsorted mononuclear cells through either Qiagen column purification or a centrifugation-based method.

For sequencing, equivalent amounts of genomic DNA were input from CVID and control samples. For every sample, a 60 bp segment covering the rearranged TCRbeta CDR3 region was amplified and then sequenced. TCRbeta amplification used the immunoSEQ assay, a bias-corrected multiplex PCR with high-throughput sequencing. The study's processing was this. Every unique nucleotide sequence was considered a clone and was annotated with V, D and J genes, copy number and frequency. Sequences were labeled productive if in frame, and non-productive if out of frame or containing stop codons. As previously described, clonality was calculated on the basis of Shannon's entropy. The predicted amino acid sequences of productive clones were used to derive the mean CDR3 Kyte-Doolittle hydropathy. Using the R hclust function, scaled V gene usage was clustered hierarchically with Manhattan distance and complete linkage. Sharing of clones by CDR3 amino acid sequence was evaluated through resampling of 12 repertoires per group over 100 rounds. Repertoires were searched for approximately 70 published EBV-specific and 200 to 300 published CMV-specific TCRbeta sequences. A couple of CVID samples that yielded fewer than 10,000 sequences were excluded from the analysis, so 40 to 50 CVID repertoires were retained. As stored in TCRdb, this immuneACCESS dataset retains in-frame rearrangements with V and J assigned. A fraction of the clones does not appear; measured against another copy, unresolved V genes explain less than half of the discrepancy, and the remainder lacks a known reason. V and J calls and clone size are given by that table; D and trimming were obtained from the DNA. This sample was tabulated with tens of thousands of clones, among which there are no singletons. The ten largest clones represent roughly 5.3% of the sample.

The investigation overall reported the following: TCRbeta clonality was higher in CVID subjects than in healthy controls (t-test p = 0.018), and the increase was most characteristic of about a third of subjects. Reportedly, TCRbeta sequences from CVID had fewer deletions and N-nucleotide insertions, and highly modified clones with 13 or more V deletions were absent from CVID. The authors noted that sequencing repertoires of T cell subpopulations would be needed to clarify what caused the increased clonality in CVID. CVID subjects shared fewer TCRbeta clones with each other than healthy controls did (p < 0.0001). Even though DNA input was the same, control samples had an average of about 89,000 unique sequences each, compared with 30,000 to 40,000 in CVID samples. Correlations of repertoire features with clinical complications were constrained by heterogeneity among patients within the CVID cohort.

Sequencing was carried out using peripheral blood mononuclear cells. This clonotype originated in a person aged 18-70 years in good health. The rearranged chain carries TRBV20-1 and TRBJ1-1, and 7 bases in between align with TRBD1. The DNA read from the CDR3 is TGCAGTGCTAGAGAAGGGGGGACAGTCACTGAA. Translated, this gives CSAREGGTVTE. From start to end, the CDR3 is CSAREGGTVTEAFF.